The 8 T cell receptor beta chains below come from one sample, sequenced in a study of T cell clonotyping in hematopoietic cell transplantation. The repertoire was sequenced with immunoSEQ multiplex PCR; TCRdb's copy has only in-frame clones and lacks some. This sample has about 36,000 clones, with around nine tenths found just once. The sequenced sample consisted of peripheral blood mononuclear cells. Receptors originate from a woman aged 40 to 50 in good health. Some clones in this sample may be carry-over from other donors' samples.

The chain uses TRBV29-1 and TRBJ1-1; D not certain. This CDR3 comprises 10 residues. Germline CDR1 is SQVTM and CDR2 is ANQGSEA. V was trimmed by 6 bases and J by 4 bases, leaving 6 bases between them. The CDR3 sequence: CSVNPTEAFF. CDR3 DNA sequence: TGCAGCGTGAACCCCACTGAAGCTTTCTTT.

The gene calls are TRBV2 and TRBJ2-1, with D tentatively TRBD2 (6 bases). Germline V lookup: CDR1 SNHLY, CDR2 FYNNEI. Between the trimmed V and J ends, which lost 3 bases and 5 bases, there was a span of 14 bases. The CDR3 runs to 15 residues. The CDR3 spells CASSDYDAGHNEQFF. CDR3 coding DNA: TGTGCCAGCAGTGATTACGACGCGGGACACAATGAGCAGTTCTTC.

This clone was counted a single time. CDR3 sequence reads: CASSESGMRVQTDGYTF. The CDR3 region has the DNA TGTGCCAGCAGTGAATCGGGCATGAGGGTCCAGACGGATGGCTACACCTTC. This chain joins TRBV25-1 and TRBJ1-2; D unclear. The V gene lost 1 base and the J gene lost 6 bases, with 21 bases spanning the gap. Germline V gene sequence: CDR1 MGHDK, CDR2 SYGVNS. The CDR3 has 17 amino acids.

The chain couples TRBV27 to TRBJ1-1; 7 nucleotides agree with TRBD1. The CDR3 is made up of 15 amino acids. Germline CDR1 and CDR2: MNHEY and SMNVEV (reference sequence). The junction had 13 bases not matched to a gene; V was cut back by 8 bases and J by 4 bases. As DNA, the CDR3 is TGTGCCAGCCATGATAAGACAGGGTGGGGCACTGAAGCTTTCTTT. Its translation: CASHDKTGWGTEAFF.

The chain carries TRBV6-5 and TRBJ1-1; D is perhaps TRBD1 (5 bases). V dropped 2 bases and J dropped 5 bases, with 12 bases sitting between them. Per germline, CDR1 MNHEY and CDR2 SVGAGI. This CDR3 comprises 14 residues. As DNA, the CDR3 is TGTGCCAGCAGTTACAGGGGACCTCGTACTGAAGCTTTCTTT. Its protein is CASSYRGPRTEAFF.

The CDR3 sequence: CASTFFSSGRFGEQYF. The CDR3 DNA reads as TGTGCCAGCACCTTTTTCTCTAGCGGGAGATTCGGCGAGCAGTACTTC. The genes are TRBV25-1 and TRBJ2-7, with TRBD2 identical over 10 bases. The CDR3 loop spans 16 amino acids. V lost 7 bases, J lost 6 bases, and 15 bases stayed unmatched. Germline assignment: CDR1 MGHDK and CDR2 SYGVNS.

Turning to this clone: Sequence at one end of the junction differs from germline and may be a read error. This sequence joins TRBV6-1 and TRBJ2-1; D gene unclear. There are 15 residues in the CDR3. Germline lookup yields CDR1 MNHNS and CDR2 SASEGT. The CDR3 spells CASSAATSSYNEQIF. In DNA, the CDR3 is TGTGCCAGCAGTGCGGCCACGAGCTCCTACAATGAGCAGATCTTC.

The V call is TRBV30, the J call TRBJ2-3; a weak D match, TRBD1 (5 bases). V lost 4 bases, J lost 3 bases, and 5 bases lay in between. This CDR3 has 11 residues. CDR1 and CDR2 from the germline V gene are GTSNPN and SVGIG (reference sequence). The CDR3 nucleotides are TGTGCCTGGAAGGGGACAGATACGCAGTATTTT. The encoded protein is CAWKGTDTQYF.